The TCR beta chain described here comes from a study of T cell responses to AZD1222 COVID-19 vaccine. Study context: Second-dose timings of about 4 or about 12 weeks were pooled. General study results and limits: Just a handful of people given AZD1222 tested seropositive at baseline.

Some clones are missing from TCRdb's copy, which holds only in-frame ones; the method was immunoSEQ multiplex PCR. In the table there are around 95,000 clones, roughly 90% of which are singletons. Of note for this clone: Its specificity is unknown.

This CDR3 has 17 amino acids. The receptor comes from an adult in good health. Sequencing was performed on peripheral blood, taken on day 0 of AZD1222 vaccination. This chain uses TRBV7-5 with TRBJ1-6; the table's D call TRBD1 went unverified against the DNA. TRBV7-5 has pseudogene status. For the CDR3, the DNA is TGTGTCAGAAGCTTAGCGGGGGCCATCAACCAGCATTCACCCCTCCACTTT. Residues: CVRSLAGAINQHSPLHF.